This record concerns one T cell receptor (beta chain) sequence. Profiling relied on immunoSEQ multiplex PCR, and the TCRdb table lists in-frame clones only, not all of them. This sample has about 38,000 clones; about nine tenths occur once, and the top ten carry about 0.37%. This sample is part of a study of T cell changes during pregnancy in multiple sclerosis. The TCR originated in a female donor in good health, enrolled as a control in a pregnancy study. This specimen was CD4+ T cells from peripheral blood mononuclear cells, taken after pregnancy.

The CDR3 sequence: CASSLNRGRGEAFF. The CDR3 nucleotides read TGCGCCAGCAGCTTGAACAGAGGACGGGGTGAAGCTTTCTTT. V gene TRBV5-1 combines with J gene TRBJ1-1; D uncertain. The CDR3 spans 14 residues. Germline V CDR1 and CDR2: SGHRS, YFSETQ. V was trimmed by 1 base and J by 7 bases, leaving 14 bases between them.